Following are 31 T cell receptor beta chains from one sample sequenced in a study of breast tumors, draining lymph nodes, adjacent tissues. The lymph nodes were axillary draining lymph nodes from breast cancer patients. TCRdb ran MiXCR on the multiplex PCR reads and lists one entry per CDR3 protein. Among 130,000 or so distinct CDR3 sequences, 21% were seen once, and the ten largest hold roughly 2%. Material: axillary lymph node tissue. Receptor source: a female donor with breast cancer. Some clones in this sample may be carry-over from other donors' samples.

In this sample, this clonotype turned up once. One junction end disagrees with the germline gene, perhaps due to a read error. The J gene is TRBJ1-4, the V gene TRBV5-4, with D maybe TRBD1 (6 bases). CDR1 and CDR2 from the germline V gene are SGHNT and YYREEE (reference sequence). This CDR3 is built from 15 residues. The CDR3 DNA follows: TGTGCCAGCAGCATCGATGGGGGCCCTAATGAAAAACTGTCTTTT. It encodes CASSIDGGPNEKLSF.

This chain uses TRBV19 with TRBJ1-1; TRBD1 is a possible D gene (6 bases). The CDR3 is made up of 15 amino acids. Between the trimmed V and J ends, which lost 4 bases and 0 bases, there was a span of 12 bases. Per the germline V gene, CDR1 is LNHDA and CDR2 is SQIVND (reference sequence). The CDR3, as DNA: TGTGCCAGTAGTACTGAGGGGGGGGTGAACACTGAAGCTTTCTTT. Translation gives CASSTEGGVNTEAFF.

There are many counts of this clonotype. This rearrangement joins TRBV7-6 to TRBJ2-1; the D is unclear. This CDR3 comprises 14 residues. Germline CDR1 SGHVS, CDR2 FNYEAQ. The germline V and J ends were trimmed by 1 base and 6 bases, with 10 bases remaining between them. The CDR3 is CASSLGGPANEQFF. The CDR3 region has the DNA TGTGCCAGCAGCTTAGGAGGACCCGCCAATGAGCAGTTCTTC.

The rearrangement joins TRBV2 to TRBJ1-1; perhaps TRBD1 as D (5 bases). The CDR3 has 14 amino acids. Germline CDR1 SNHLY, CDR2 FYNNEI. The V and J ends lost 4 bases and 0 bases respectively, with 9 bases between them. DNA of the CDR3: TGTGCCAGCAGTGGGACAAATATGAACACTGAAGCTTTCTTT. Its protein product is CASSGTNMNTEAFF. The full variable domain, in which reference TRBV2 and TRBJ1-1 provide the parts outside the CDR3, is EPEVTQTPSHQVTQMGQEVILRCVPISNHLYFYWYRQILGQKVEFLVSFYNNEISEKSEIFDDQFSVERPDGSNFTLKIRSTKLEDSAMYFCASSGTNMNTEAFFGQGTRLTVV.

Many counts were recorded for this clonotype. The CDR3 here is CSVERQGSSYEQYF. Written as DNA, the CDR3 is TGCAGCGTTGAAAGGCAGGGGAGCTCCTACGAGCAGTACTTC. The rearrangement links TRBV29-1 to TRBJ2-7; weak D call: TRBD1 (6 bases). Per the germline V gene, CDR1 is SQVTM and CDR2 is ANQGSEA. The CDR3 is 14 residues long. V was pared by 2 bases and J by 0 bases, with 11 bases between.

At least ten counts were recorded for this clonotype. The chain is built from TRBV18 and TRBJ2-1, with 10 bases that match TRBD2. J was trimmed by 7 bases and V by 0 bases; bases with no gene match: 6. The CDR3 has 16 residues. The germline V gene has CDR1 KGHSH and CDR2 LQKENI. CDR3 sequence reads: CASSPPQTSGLNEQFF. The CDR3 DNA follows: TGTGCCAGCTCACCACCGCAGACTAGCGGGTTAAATGAGCAGTTCTTC. Together with reference TRBV18 and TRBJ2-1, the CDR3 gives the full variable domain: NAGVMQNPRHLVRRRGQEARLRCSPMKGHSHVYWYRQLPEEGLKFMVYLQKENIIDESGMPKERFSAEFPKEGPSILRIQQVVRGDSAAYFCASSPPQTSGLNEQFFGPGTRLTVL.

This clonotype was seen a single time. The germline gene is not matched at one end of the junction; a read error may be the cause. The gene calls are TRBV12-3 or TRBV12-4 and TRBJ2-7; TRBD2 matches 10 bases. This CDR3 comprises 13 residues. The CDR3 DNA follows: TGTGCCAGCAGTCTAGCGGGAGAAGCCGAGCAGTACTTC. As protein: CASSLAGEAEQYF.

As to this clonotype: An end of the junction does not agree with germline; a read error may underlie this. The rearrangement links TRBV24-1 to TRBJ2-2; possibly TRBD2 for D (5 bases). Looked up from germline, CDR1 is KGHDR and CDR2 is SFDVKD. The CDR3 contains 15 residues. CDR3 nucleotides: TGTGCCACCAGTGGGGGAAGGGAGAACACCGGGGAGCCGTTTTTT. The encoded protein is CATSGGRENTGEPFF.

This clonotype appeared many times. The CDR3, as DNA: TGTGCCAGCAGTCGCTGGGGACAGACCGGGGAGACCCAGTACTTC. Its translation: CASSRWGQTGETQYF. The chain carries TRBV6-2 or TRBV6-3 and TRBJ2-5, with 7 nucleotides matching TRBD1. The germline gives CDR1 MNHEY, CDR2 SVGEGT. The CDR3 is 15 amino acids. V was clipped by 5 bases and J by 5 bases; unmatched bases: 11.

This clonotype was observed at least ten times. V is TRBV27 and J is TRBJ2-7, with D possibly being TRBD2 (6 bases). Looked up from germline, CDR1 is MNHEY and CDR2 is SMNVEV (reference sequence). Trimming pared 4 bases from V and 0 bases from J, leaving 10 bases between. The CDR3 covers 14 residues. This chain's CDR3 is CASSWGDSSYEQYF. In nucleotides, the CDR3 is TGTGCCAGCAGTTGGGGGGACTCCTCCTACGAGCAGTACTTC.

This clonotype was recorded many times. The gene calls are TRBV7-6 and TRBJ2-7; perhaps TRBD1 as D (6 bases). Germline loops: CDR1 SGHVS, CDR2 FNYEAQ. V lost 1 base and J 0 bases, leaving 7 bases between the germline ends. This CDR3 comprises 14 residues. CDR3 in DNA: TGTGCCAGCAGCTTAGGAGGGGGCTCCTACGAGCAGTACTTC. Translating it yields CASSLGGGSYEQYF.

This clonotype has a count of ten or more. This chain uses TRBV2 with TRBJ1-6; tentative D call: TRBD1 (5 bases). The V and J ends lost 10 bases and 7 bases respectively, with 17 bases between them. CDR1 SNHLY and CDR2 FYNNEI come from the germline V gene. The CDR3 extends over 14 amino acids. CDR3 in DNA: TGTGCCACCGGTCCGGGACCACGAAATTCACCCCTCCACTTT. Translation gives CATGPGPRNSPLHF.

The chain employs TRBV7-2 and TRBJ1-1, with TRBD1 identical over 12 bases. The J segment lost 3 bases and the V segment lost 6 bases, leaving 8 bases of the junction unmatched. This CDR3 is built from 16 residues. Germline assignment: CDR1 SGHTA and CDR2 FQGNSA. DNA of the CDR3: TGTGCCAGCAGGTCCGGGACAGGGGGCTTTGACACTGAAGCTTTCTTT. Amino acids: CASRSGTGGFDTEAFF. The full variable domain, completed using reference TRBV7-2 and TRBJ1-1, is GAGVSQSPSNKVTEKGKDVELRCDPISGHTALYWYRQSLGQGLEFLIYFQGNSAPDKSGLPSDRFSAERTGGSVSTLTIQRTQQEDSAVYLCASRSGTGGFDTEAFFGQGTRLTVV.

This clonotype showed up just a few times. One base away lies a much larger clone, so this may be a sequencing read error. The J gene is TRBJ2-7, the V gene TRBV28; TRBD2 agrees at 14 bases. The CDR3 consists of 15 residues. Germline CDR1 MDHEN, CDR2 SYDVKM. V lost 2 bases, J lost 4 bases, and 1 base stayed unmatched. In nucleotides, the CDR3 is TGTGCCAGCAGTTTAGGGACTAGCGGGAGTTACGAGCAGTACTTC. This translates into CASSLGTSGSYEQYF.

The J gene is TRBJ2-7, the V gene TRBV11-3; D is uncertain. The V gene lost 1 base and the J gene lost 6 bases, with 7 bases spanning the gap. Germline lookup yields CDR1 SGHNT and CDR2 YENEEA. The CDR3 loop spans 12 amino acids. The CDR3 region has the DNA TGTGCCAGCAGCTTAGTGTTGGGCGAGCAGTACTTC. This gives the protein CASSLVLGEQYF.

This clonotype was observed many times. CDR3 loop: CSAWGQGVHGYTF. As DNA, the CDR3 is TGCAGTGCTTGGGGACAGGGGGTTCATGGCTACACCTTC. The J gene is TRBJ1-2, the V gene TRBV20-1; 11 bases line up with TRBD1. The CDR3 is 13 amino acids. V gave up 5 bases and J gave up 6 bases; unmatched junction bases: 5. Germline CDR1 is DFQATT and CDR2 is SNEGSKA (reference sequence).

The rearrangement links TRBV5-1 to TRBJ2-5; 10 positions agree with TRBD2. The CDR3 consists of 17 residues. Trimming cost V 5 bases and J 2 bases; bases outside gene matches: 12. Germline V gives CDR1 SGHRS, CDR2 YFSETQ. The DNA for the CDR3 is TGCGCCAGCAGACGGGCTCCACTAGCGGGGAGTCAAGAGACCCAGTACTTC. This translates into CASRRAPLAGSQETQYF.

This clonotype appeared a few times. The chain combines TRBV12-3 or TRBV12-4 with TRBJ2-4, with TRBD1 as a possible D gene (6 bases). V was pared by 3 bases and J by 0 bases, with 12 bases between. The CDR3 has 16 residues. The CDR3 loop reads CASSFGQTLAKNIQYF. The CDR3, as DNA: TGTGCCAGCAGTTTTGGACAGACCCTAGCCAAAAACATTCAGTACTTC.

This sequence joins TRBV20-1 and TRBJ2-7; 13 bases align to TRBD2. Germline CDR1 and CDR2: DFQATT and SNEGSKA (reference sequence). J gave up 7 bases and V 6 bases, and 12 bases lay outside the gene matches. CDR3 size: 15 residues. The CDR3 region is CSARLLAGGRVEQYF. In nucleotides, the CDR3 is TGCAGTGCCAGACTACTAGCGGGAGGGCGAGTAGAGCAGTACTTC.

At least ten counts were recorded for this clonotype. V is TRBV2 and J is TRBJ1-5, with D hard to call. V lost 7 bases to trimming and J lost 1 base, with 8 bases between them. CDR1 and CDR2 (germline): SNHLY, FYNNEI. The CDR3 loop spans 13 amino acids. The CDR3 sequence is CASKMLSNQPQHF. The CDR3 nucleotides read TGTGCCAGCAAGATGCTAAGCAATCAGCCCCAGCATTTT.

Regarding this clonotype: It may be a read error: a sequence one base away is much more abundant. The CDR3 end shows no conserved phenylalanine or tryptophan, and so a read error is likely. The chain is built from TRBV9 and TRBJ1-2, with D tentatively TRBD1 (5 bases). V shed 6 bases and J shed 8 bases, with 17 bases lying between them. Germline loops: CDR1 SGDLS, CDR2 YYNGEE. The CDR3 has 13 amino acids. The CDR3 bases are TGTGCCAGCACCGGGACGTCGGCCTTAGGCTACACCCTC. This codes for CASTGTSALGYTL.

In this sample, this clonotype turned up many times. This chain links TRBV5-6 with TRBJ2-7; no clear D. The V end lost 3 bases, the J end lost 3 bases, and 16 bases lay between the germline ends. Germline CDR1 and CDR2: SGHDT and YYEEEE. This CDR3 is 15 amino acids long. The CDR3 loop is CASSSPGLSDYEQYF. CDR3 in DNA: TGTGCCAGCAGCTCGCCAGGCCTCAGCGACTACGAGCAGTACTTC.

This clonotype was counted at least ten times. This sequence joins TRBV7-2 and TRBJ2-7; 11 bases fit TRBD2. Germline CDR1 and CDR2: SGHTA and FQGNSA. After removal of 3 bases from V and 6 bases from J, the junction contained 7 bases not matched to a gene. This CDR3 is 15 amino acids long. CDR3 in amino acids: CASSFSASGRSEQYF. The CDR3 coding sequence is TGTGCCAGCAGCTTCAGCGCTAGCGGGAGGTCCGAGCAGTACTTC.

There are many counts of this clonotype. The V call is TRBV19, the J call TRBJ1-5; D may be TRBD1 (5 bases). V was pared by 1 base and J by 6 bases, with 13 bases between. This CDR3 is built from 15 residues. The germline V gene has CDR1 LNHDA and CDR2 SQIVND (reference sequence). The CDR3 DNA reads as TGTGCCAGTAGTATAGCTCCCACAGGCGGTCAGCCCCAGCATTTT. Its translation is CASSIAPTGGQPQHF.

This clonotype has a count of ten or more. This sequence joins TRBV11-2 and TRBJ2-1; TRBD2 agrees at 12 bases. The length of the CDR3 is 16 residues. V was clipped by 6 bases and J by 6 bases; unmatched bases: 9. CDR1 SGHAT and CDR2 FQNNGV come from the germline V gene. The CDR3 sequence: CASSSRPGLAGNEQFF. CDR3 in DNA: TGTGCCAGCAGTTCTAGGCCGGGACTAGCGGGCAATGAGCAGTTCTTC.

This clonotype was detected many times. The chain links TRBV3-1 to TRBJ2-5; TRBD2 agrees at 8 bases. Trimming removed 8 bases from V and 3 bases from J; junction bases left unmatched: 5. Looked up from germline, CDR1 is LGHDT and CDR2 is YNNKEL (reference sequence). The CDR3 consists of 13 residues. The CDR3 region is CASGGSGKETQYF. CDR3 coding DNA: TGTGCCAGCGGGGGTAGCGGGAAAGAGACCCAGTACTTC.

This clonotype was recorded many times. This chain connects TRBV20-1 to TRBJ2-7, with 7 bases matching TRBD1. Germline CDR1 is DFQATT and CDR2 is SNEGSKA (reference sequence). The V gene end was trimmed by 3 bases and the J gene end by 3 bases; junction bases not matched to a gene: 11. The CDR3 has 15 residues. The chain's CDR3 is CSARFPGQLLYEQYF. As DNA, the CDR3 is TGCAGTGCTAGGTTTCCGGGACAGCTTCTCTACGAGCAGTACTTC.

In this sample, this clonotype turned up many times. The rearrangement uses TRBV7-9 and TRBJ2-7, with D tentatively TRBD2 (5 bases). V lost 1 base, J lost 5 bases, and 18 bases lay in between. Germline values: CDR1 SEHNR, CDR2 FQNEAQ (reference sequence). This CDR3 has 16 amino acids. CDR3: CASSLGSVLAQDEQYF. The CDR3 DNA reads TGTGCCAGCAGCTTAGGTTCGGTTCTAGCCCAGGACGAGCAGTACTTC.

This clonotype was recorded at least ten times. The V and J genes are TRBV6-1 and TRBJ2-1, with 11 positions matching TRBD2. The V gene end was trimmed by 7 bases and the J gene end by 4 bases; junction bases not matched to a gene: 12. The germline CDR1 and CDR2 sequences are MNHNS and SASEGT. The CDR3 spans 17 residues. For the CDR3, the DNA is TGTGCCAGCAATAAGTCTATCAGGACTAGCGGGTACAATGAGCAGTTCTTC. Translating it yields CASNKSIRTSGYNEQFF.

The chain uses TRBV28 and TRBJ2-7; 11 nucleotides align to TRBD1. The CDR3 is 16 amino acids. The germline V gene encodes CDR1 MDHEN and CDR2 SYDVKM. V lost 5 bases, J lost 6 bases, and 12 bases stayed unmatched. The CDR3 spells CASSIPTRTGGFEQYF. DNA for the CDR3: TGTGCCAGCAGTATCCCTACGAGGACAGGGGGCTTCGAGCAGTACTTC.

This clonotype has at least ten counts. The CDR3 DNA reads TGTGCCAGCAGCAGCGGGAGCGGGTCCTACAATGAGCAGTTCTTC. It codes for CASSSGSGSYNEQFF. This chain uses TRBV7-6 with TRBJ2-1; 8 bases line up with TRBD2. From germline, CDR1 is SGHVS and CDR2 FNYEAQ. Unmatched junction bases numbered 4, after V lost 5 bases and J lost 1 base. This CDR3 is built from 15 residues.